This T cell receptor (beta chain) was sequenced for a study of blood T cell repertoires in COVID-19 (dated by TCRdb to about 2020). At the level of the whole study: Samples covering the acute and convalescent phases of COVID-19 were provided by collaborators in the United States, Italy and Spain. The prospective study material was composed of cDNA or gDNA derived from T cells, B-cell-depleted T cells, or PBMCs. Deeply sampled blood TCRbeta repertoires from subjects exposed to, actively infected with, or recovered from COVID-19 were included in the dataset. The repertoires were released in a freely available public database intended as a resource for research on the immune response to SARS-CoV-2. Samples came from the ongoing ImmuneRACE study (first 160 participants) plus 1,254 subjects from 6 global collaborators. A de-identified subject ID, COVID-19 status, age in years and sex were almost always included in the sample metadata. Where HLA class I and class II types were available, the types were taken from metadata supplied by the sample provider, not from assay-based typing. Overall study results and their limits: The amount of clinical and demographic metadata varied by source and participant and was provided uncurated.

Per the germline V gene, SGHAT is the CDR1 and FQNNGV is the CDR2. The CDR3 spans 15 residues, from the cysteine through the phenylalanine. Here the CDR3 DNA is all that survives: 45 bases in frame from base 1. Between the V and J ends, shortened by 5 bases and 6 bases respectively, the junction contains 20 bases. Points on this clone: This receptor's antigen is unknown. No much larger clone exists at a distance of one base, and base qualities are not known.

The collaborating institutions used their own protocols to collect whole blood in K2EDTA tubes. For TCRbeta analysis, collaborator samples were shipped as frozen whole blood, as isolated PBMCs, or as DNA extracted from either sample type. TCRbeta CDR3 regions were amplified from genomic DNA by means of the immunoSEQ Assay, a bias-controlled multiplex PCR. The authors processed their data as follows. Within the assay, amplification of reference gene primers was used to estimate how many nucleated cells each sample contained. To quantify the absolute abundance of each unique TCRbeta CDR3 rearrangement, sequence reads were collapsed and filtered. Productive Simpson clonality was computed per sample as the square root of Simpson's diversity index over productive rearrangements. TCRdb retrieved this table from immuneACCESS and kept in-frame rearrangements only. Not all clones are present; in checked studies, unresolved V genes account for under half, and no reason is known for the remainder. V, J and clone size derive from that table, while D and trimming were established from the DNA sequence. The sample table lists over 55,000 clones, about 88% of them with a count of one. The ten most abundant clones make up nearly 7.5% of the sample.

The receptor was isolated from a human donor with active COVID-19. The donor label of this sample is uncertain. Sequencing used peripheral blood. The V and J segments used are TRBV11-2 and TRBJ2-7, with a tentative D gene TRBD2 over 6 matching bases. The DNA sequence is as follows: TGTGCCAGCAGCCCGCACCCGGGACTCCTCGGCGAGCAGTACTTC. It translates to CASSPHPGLLGEQYF.